A single sample gave rise to the 25 T cell receptor beta chains below, sequenced in a study of CD8 T cells in ankylosing spondylitis. TCRdb re-called the 5' RACE reads with MiXCR, one entry per CDR3 protein. The sample has more than 35,000 distinct CDR3 sequences; about 2.5% are singletons. The sequenced material came from blood, either unsorted or a sorted T cell fraction (not recorded which). The receptors originated from a male donor with ankylosing spondylitis or in good health (not recorded which).

This clonotype was seen many times. This sequence joins TRBV9 and TRBJ2-2, with 11 bases matching TRBD1. CDR1 and CDR2 from the germline V gene are SGDLS and YYNGEE. The CDR3 has 17 residues. With 5 bases clipped from V and 7 bases from J, the junction kept 13 bases outside the gene matches. DNA of the CDR3: TGTGCCAGCAGTCACTTTTTGGACAGGGGGCTGATCGGGGAGCTGTTTTTT. This translates into CASSHFLDRGLIGELFF.

This clonotype was recorded many times. The rearrangement links TRBV9 to TRBJ1-6; no clear D gene. Per germline, CDR1 SGDLS and CDR2 YYNGEE. The V gene lost 0 bases and the J gene lost 5 bases, with 9 bases spanning the gap. CDR3 length equals 15 residues. This chain's CDR3 is CASSVAPGNNSPLHF. The CDR3 DNA reads TGTGCCAGCAGCGTAGCTCCCGGGAATAATTCACCCCTCCACTTT.

The table lists this clonotype with many counts. The chain has TRBV9 and TRBJ2-2, with D unresolved. V lost 2 bases to trimming and J lost 4 bases, with 9 bases between them. The CDR3 covers 14 residues. Germline V CDR1 and CDR2: SGDLS, YYNGEE. CDR3 coding DNA: TGTGCCAGCAGCGTTGACGGGTCCACCGGGGAGCTGTTTTTT. It encodes CASSVDGSTGELFF.

This clonotype was counted ten times or more. The chain has TRBV9 and TRBJ1-4, with a tentative D call TRBD1 (6 bases). The germline V and J ends were trimmed by 4 bases and 3 bases, with 10 bases remaining between them. The CDR3 length is 14 residues. Germline CDR1 reads SGDLS; CDR2 reads YYNGEE. The CDR3 DNA reads as TGTGCCAGCAGCACAGGGCAGGCTAATGAAAAACTGTTTTTT. Protein sequence: CASSTGQANEKLFF.

This clonotype has ten or more counts. The chain carries TRBV9 and TRBJ1-1; TRBD1 matches at 8 bases. CDR1 is SGDLS and CDR2 is YYNGEE in the germline V gene. V shed 3 bases, J shed 4 bases, and the junction held 5 bases outside the gene matches. The CDR3 length is 14 residues. The chain's CDR3 is CASSGQGWITEAFF. The CDR3 bases are TGTGCCAGCAGCGGACAGGGGTGGATCACTGAAGCTTTCTTT.

This clonotype was seen many times. The rearrangement joins TRBV9 to TRBJ2-7; D is uncertain. Trimming pared 4 bases from V and 5 bases from J, leaving 16 bases between. CDR3 length equals 14 residues. CDR1 SGDLS and CDR2 YYNGEE come from the germline V gene. The chain's CDR3 is CASSPTAILNEQYF. CDR3 nucleotide sequence: TGTGCCAGCAGCCCGACCGCAATCTTGAACGAGCAGTACTTC.

This clonotype was detected ten times or more. The chain joins TRBV9 to TRBJ2-3, with a tentative D call TRBD1 (5 bases). CDR3 length: 14 amino acids. Germline CDR1 SGDLS, CDR2 YYNGEE. V was cut by 3 bases and J by 3 bases, with 11 bases left in between. The CDR3 DNA reads as TGTGCCAGCAGCGAAGGGGTCGCGACAGATACGCAGTATTTT. Residues: CASSEGVATDTQYF.

The V gene is TRBV9, the J gene TRBJ2-1, with 7 nucleotides matching TRBD1. Germline V gene data show CDR1 as SGDLS and CDR2 as YYNGEE. V lost 4 bases to trimming and J lost 5 bases; unmatched junction nucleotides: 6. This CDR3 comprises 14 residues. CDR3 sequence (DNA): TGTGCCAGCAGCCATGGGACAGAGAACAATGAGCAGTTCTTC. Amino acid sequence: CASSHGTENNEQFF. The entire variable domain, with the rest obtained from reference TRBV9 and TRBJ2-1, is as follows: DSGVTQTPKHLITATGQRVTLRCSPRSGDLSVYWYQQSLDQGLQFLIQYYNGEERAKGNILERFSAQQFPDLHSELNLSSLELGDSALYFCASSHGTENNEQFFGPGTRLTVL.

The sample holds many counts of this clonotype. V gene TRBV9 combines with J gene TRBJ2-5; TRBD1 matches at 9 bases. Germline values: CDR1 SGDLS, CDR2 YYNGEE. This CDR3 spans 15 amino acids. The V and J ends lost 5 bases and 1 base, in that order; junction bases with no gene match: 6. The CDR3 here is CASSSGQGGQETQYF. The CDR3, as DNA: TGTGCCAGCAGTTCGGGACAGGGAGGCCAAGAGACCCAGTACTTC. Full variable domain (rest looked up from reference TRBV9 and TRBJ2-5): DSGVTQTPKHLITATGQRVTLRCSPRSGDLSVYWYQQSLDQGLQFLIQYYNGEERAKGNILERFSAQQFPDLHSELNLSSLELGDSALYFCASSSGQGGQETQYFGPGTRLLVL.

The sample holds many counts of this clonotype. The chain couples TRBV9 to TRBJ2-1, with 9 bases lining up with TRBD2. The CDR3 runs to 15 residues. Germline assignment: CDR1 SGDLS and CDR2 YYNGEE. Trimming took 3 bases from V and 4 from J; bases not matched to a gene: 5. CDR3 residues: CASSGGGRAYNEQFF. CDR3 in DNA: TGTGCCAGCAGCGGCGGCGGGAGGGCTTACAATGAGCAGTTCTTC.

This clonotype was seen ten or more times. The V gene is TRBV9, the J gene TRBJ2-2; D is uncertain. Germline V gives CDR1 SGDLS, CDR2 YYNGEE. V was clipped by 0 bases and J by 11 bases, with 11 bases between them. The CDR3 is 13 residues long. CDR3 sequence (DNA): TGTGCCAGCAGCGTAGAGGCCTGGGTCGAGCTGTTTTTT. Its translation is CASSVEAWVELFF.

This clonotype was recorded at least ten times. The chain carries TRBV9 and TRBJ2-2; D unresolved. V was trimmed by 0 bases and J by 2 bases, leaving 11 bases between them. This CDR3 is 16 amino acids long. Germline CDR1 is SGDLS and CDR2 is YYNGEE. The CDR3 reads CASSVGASRNTGELFF. The CDR3 DNA is TGTGCCAGCAGCGTAGGGGCTAGTCGAAACACCGGGGAGCTGTTTTTT.

Many counts were recorded for this clonotype. This rearrangement joins TRBV9 to TRBJ1-2; 9 positions agree with TRBD1. V dropped 3 bases and J dropped 9; count of bases not matched to a gene: 12. The CDR3 is made up of 15 amino acids. Germline V gene data show CDR1 as SGDLS and CDR2 as YYNGEE. Here the CDR3 reads CASSEDPGQGSRYTF. The CDR3 nucleotides are TGTGCCAGCAGCGAGGATCCGGGACAGGGTTCGCGCTACACCTTC.

This clonotype was seen ten or more times. V gene TRBV9 combines with J gene TRBJ1-6, with TRBD1 matching 8 bases. The CDR3 totals 15 residues. The ends lost 3 bases at V and 7 bases at J; junction bases unmatched: 6. Germline assignment: CDR1 SGDLS and CDR2 YYNGEE. The CDR3 loop reads CASSARQGRNSPLHF. CDR3 nucleotides: TGTGCCAGCAGCGCCCGACAGGGGAGGAATTCACCCCTCCACTTT. The full variable domain, in which reference TRBV9 and TRBJ1-6 provide the parts outside the CDR3, is DSGVTQTPKHLITATGQRVTLRCSPRSGDLSVYWYQQSLDQGLQFLIQYYNGEERAKGNILERFSAQQFPDLHSELNLSSLELGDSALYFCASSARQGRNSPLHFGNGTRLTVT.

This clonotype was found many times. The chain joins TRBV9 to TRBJ1-1; maybe TRBD1 (6 bases). Germline CDR1 and CDR2: SGDLS and YYNGEE. This CDR3 has 15 amino acids. V was cut by 1 base and J by 2 bases, with 12 bases left in between. The CDR3 DNA is TGTGCCAGCAGCGTAACCACAGGGCCAAACACTGAAGCTTTCTTT. As protein: CASSVTTGPNTEAFF.

This clonotype was recorded many times. This CDR3 reads CASSVASGKAEQYF. The CDR3 DNA follows: TGTGCCAGCAGCGTAGCCAGCGGGAAAGCCGAGCAGTACTTC. This chain uses TRBV9 with TRBJ2-7; 7 bases match TRBD2. The CDR3 contains 14 residues. V trimming: 0 bases; J trimming: 6 bases; junction bases outside the gene matches: 6. CDR1 and CDR2 (germline): SGDLS, YYNGEE.

This clonotype was detected many times. CDR3 DNA sequence: TGTGCCAGCAGCGTAGCTCCGACTTCGGGCAATGAGCAGTTCTTC. Amino acids: CASSVAPTSGNEQFF. This chain joins TRBV9 and TRBJ2-1; D gene unclear. V lost 0 bases and J 6 bases, leaving 13 bases between the germline ends. Germline values: CDR1 SGDLS, CDR2 YYNGEE. The CDR3 totals 15 residues.

This clonotype was seen many times. The chain has TRBV9 and TRBJ2-5; D not certain. Germline V gene sequence: CDR1 SGDLS, CDR2 YYNGEE. Deletions cut 1 base from V and 3 bases from J, with 7 bases between. This CDR3 region has 13 residues. The CDR3 DNA is TGTGCCAGCAGCGTACACCAAAAAGAGACCCAGTACTTC. This codes for CASSVHQKETQYF.

This clonotype has ten or more counts. The CDR3 DNA sequence: TGTGCCAGCAGCAGAGGACTAGCGGGACAAGAGACCCAGTACTTC. Translating gives CASSRGLAGQETQYF. V usage is TRBV9 and J usage is TRBJ2-5; 12 nucleotides match TRBD2. Trimming at V came to 4 bases and at J to 2 bases, leaving 3 bases not matched to a gene. The CDR3 sequence is 15 residues long. Per germline, CDR1 SGDLS and CDR2 YYNGEE.

This clonotype was seen at least ten times. The chain links TRBV9 to TRBJ2-7, with D tentatively TRBD2 (6 bases). Trimming left V 0 bases short and J 8 bases short, with 18 bases between. Germline-derived CDR1 and CDR2 are SGDLS and YYNGEE. This CDR3 is built from 15 residues. This CDR3 reads CASSVGGDWGVQQYF. The DNA of the CDR3 is TGTGCCAGCAGCGTAGGGGGGGACTGGGGAGTGCAGCAGTACTTC.

This clonotype was recorded at least ten times. CDR3: CASSGSQGRGDNTGELFF. The CDR3 coding sequence is TGTGCCAGCAGCGGTTCTCAAGGACGGGGAGATAACACCGGGGAGCTGTTTTTT. The V gene is TRBV9, the J gene TRBJ2-2; possibly TRBD2 for D (5 bases). The germline V gene encodes CDR1 SGDLS and CDR2 YYNGEE. The CDR3 sequence is 18 residues long. V dropped 3 bases and J dropped 2 bases, with 20 bases sitting between them.

Many counts were recorded for this clonotype. V usage is TRBV9 and J usage is TRBJ2-3; the match to TRBD2 covers 7 bases. The CDR3 loop spans 14 amino acids. CDR1 is SGDLS, CDR2 YYNGEE, per germline. J gave up 6 bases and V 5 bases, and 9 bases lay outside the gene matches. CDR3 DNA: TGTGCCAGCAGATCGGGAGCGGGGACCGATACGCAGTATTTT. Translating it yields CASRSGAGTDTQYF.

This clonotype was picked up many times. The chain uses TRBV9 and TRBJ2-5, with 11 bases matching TRBD2. The CDR3 has 15 residues. The V and J ends lost 3 bases and 4 bases, in that order; junction bases with no gene match: 5. Germline V lookup: CDR1 SGDLS, CDR2 YYNGEE. In DNA form, the CDR3 reads TGTGCCAGCAGCGCGACTAGCGGGAAGGGAGAGACCCAGTACTTC. Its translation is CASSATSGKGETQYF. Supplemented by reference TRBV9 and TRBJ2-5, the full variable domain reads DSGVTQTPKHLITATGQRVTLRCSPRSGDLSVYWYQQSLDQGLQFLIQYYNGEERAKGNILERFSAQQFPDLHSELNLSSLELGDSALYFCASSATSGKGETQYFGPGTRLLVL.

This clonotype was picked up many times. This chain connects TRBV9 to TRBJ2-5; TRBD2 matches at 13 bases. Germline V lookup: CDR1 SGDLS, CDR2 YYNGEE. V gave up 4 bases and J gave up 4 bases; unmatched junction bases: 10. The CDR3 consists of 17 residues. The CDR3 DNA sequence: TGTGCCAGCAGCACCCGGACTAGCGGGAGAGCGGGAGAGACCCAGTACTTC. This gives the protein CASSTRTSGRAGETQYF.

The chain uses TRBV12-1 and TRBJ2-4; the tabulated D call, TRBD1, remains unverified against the DNA. TRBV12-1 is a recognized pseudogene. The CDR3 runs to 14 residues. CDR3 bases: TGTGCCAGCAGCTTTCGGAGGGGGCAGGACATTCAGTACTTC. This encodes CASSFRRGQDIQYF.